This T cell receptor beta chain was sequenced in a study of blood T cell repertoires in COVID-19. Patients from Seattle were sampled longitudinally, starting during active infection. Measured with immunoSEQ multiplex PCR; TCRdb has only the in-frame clones, and not every one. The sample lists 200,000 or so clones, roughly 79% seen once, with 10% to 15% in the top ten. The CDR3 covers 17 residues. Trimming took 0 bases from V and 4 from J; bases not matched to a gene: 8. Germline V CDR1 and CDR2: ENHRY, SYGVKD. The chain couples TRBV10-3 to TRBJ1-4; 7 bases align to TRBD1. Sequenced sample: peripheral blood. The sequence derives from a woman of 80 years or more with COVID-19, enrolled during active disease. CDR3 sequence (DNA): TGTGCCATCAGTGAGTCGAAGGGGGCGCTTAGTAATGAAAAACTGTTTTTT. Translating gives CAISESKGALSNEKLFF.